The 21 T cell receptor beta chains reported below all come from one sample, sequenced in a study of T cells in Graves' hyperthyroidism and ophthalmopathy. The source material, RNA transcripts, was used to amplify TCR beta CDR3 regions. The HTBI primer set served for first-round RT-PCR of the TCR CDR3. TCRdb re-called the multiplex PCR reads through MiXCR, storing one row per CDR3 protein. The data show 650,000 to 850,000 distinct CDR3 sequences, roughly 20% seen once. Sequencing was carried out using blood. Every receptor here comes from a woman in her fifties or sixties with Graves' hyperthyroidism that later progressed to Graves' ophthalmopathy.

A few counts support this clonotype. The rearrangement joins TRBV11-3 to TRBJ1-6, with 10 bases that match TRBD1. The CDR3 length is 17 residues. V shed 1 base and J 7 bases; nucleotides not matched to a gene: 7. Germline-derived CDR1 and CDR2 are SGHNT and YENEEA. CDR3 DNA sequence: TGTGCCAGCAGCTTAGTAGGGACAGGGGTATCAAATTCACCCCTCCACTTT. It is translated as CASSLVGTGVSNSPLHF. Using reference TRBV11-3 and TRBJ1-6 for the parts outside the CDR3, the full variable domain is EAGVVQSPRYKIIEKKQPVAFWCNPISGHNTLYWYLQNLGQGPELLIRYENEEAVDDSQLPKDRFSAERLKGVDSTLKIQPAELGDSAVYLCASSLVGTGVSNSPLHFGNGTRLTVT.

This clonotype came up a few times. V gene TRBV7-2 combines with J gene TRBJ1-2; D gene ambiguous. Germline CDR1 is SGHTA and CDR2 is FQGNSA. V gave up 5 bases and J gave up 6 bases, with 10 bases separating them. The CDR3 totals 12 residues. The CDR3 nucleotides are TGTGCCAGCAGCCTATGGCGCCATGGCTACACCTTC. It specifies CASSLWRHGYTF. Together with reference TRBV7-2 and TRBJ1-2, the CDR3 gives the full variable domain: GAGVSQSPSNKVTEKGKDVELRCDPISGHTALYWYRQSLGQGLEFLIYFQGNSAPDKSGLPSDRFSAERTGGSVSTLTIQRTQQEDSAVYLCASSLWRHGYTFGSGTRLTVV.

As regards this clonotype: The junction differs from germline at one of its ends, possibly a read error. The chain combines TRBV20-1 with TRBJ2-2; 8 nucleotides match TRBD2. The germline gives CDR1 DFQATT, CDR2 SNEGSKA (reference sequence). The CDR3 loop spans 16 amino acids. CDR3 bases: TGCAGTGTTAGACGCGCAAGTCGGGGGGGCCCCGGGGAGCTGTTTTTT. It yields the protein CSVRRASRGGPGELFF.

This clonotype was recorded at least ten times. The V and J genes are TRBV5-1 and TRBJ2-3; D is ambiguous. The CDR3 covers 16 residues. Trimming shortened V by 0 bases and J by 2 bases, and 13 bases separated the two germline ends. The germline gives CDR1 SGHRS, CDR2 YFSETQ. Here the CDR3 DNA reads TGCGCCAGCAGCTTGGCCGGAATCCGATACACAGATACGCAGTATTTT. Its translation: CASSLAGIRYTDTQYF.

This clonotype was observed a handful of times. The chain links TRBV4-1 to TRBJ1-1; D gene uncertain. CDR3 length: 13 amino acids. Germline V gene data show CDR1 as MGHRA and CDR2 as YSYEKL. V was shortened by 0 bases and J by 4 bases, with 6 bases between the two germline ends. The CDR3, as DNA: TGCGCCAGCAGCCAAGATCTCCCCACTGAAGCTTTCTTT. Translated, it gives CASSQDLPTEAFF.

The chain couples TRBV19 to TRBJ2-1, with TRBD2 as a possible D gene (6 bases). The CDR3 totals 15 residues. The germline V gene encodes CDR1 LNHDA and CDR2 SQIVND (reference sequence). Trimming took 1 base from V and 7 from J, leaving 14 bases between them. The CDR3 spells CASSIVGGGKNEQFF. The CDR3 nucleotides are TGTGCCAGTAGTATAGTCGGTGGAGGGAAAAATGAGCAGTTCTTC.

This clonotype was seen many times. The V and J genes are TRBV3-1 and TRBJ2-1, with a tentative D call TRBD2 (6 bases). Germline V gene data show CDR1 as LGHDT and CDR2 as YNNKEL (reference sequence). With 1 base removed from V and 9 bases from J, the gap between germline ends came to 10 bases. The CDR3 is made up of 13 amino acids. The DNA of the CDR3 is TGTGCCAGCAGCCAAGTGACTAGTGGTGAGCAGTTCTTC. As protein: CASSQVTSGEQFF.

In its sample, this clonotype was seen many times. J is TRBJ2-1 and V is TRBV5-1; the D gene could be TRBD1 or TRBD2 (5 bases each). Trimming removed 0 bases at V and 12 bases at J, with 22 bases between. The CDR3 contains 16 residues. CDR1 SGHRS and CDR2 YFSETQ come from the germline V gene. CDR3 DNA sequence: TGCGCCAGCAGCTTGGACCCGACAGTATTGACGAGGGGGCAGTTCTTC. Translated, it gives CASSLDPTVLTRGQFF.

This clonotype was seen at least ten times. The chain uses TRBV13 and TRBJ1-1; D gene ambiguous. CDR3 length: 12 amino acids. CDR1 and CDR2 from the germline V gene are PRHDT and FYEKMQ (reference sequence). Trimming took off 7 bases at V and 4 bases at J, with 10 bases between the two ends. The DNA for the CDR3 is TGTGCCAGCAACCGTGATGGCACTGAAGCTTTCTTT. It yields the protein CASNRDGTEAFF.

This clonotype was counted many times. As DNA, the CDR3 is TGTGCCAGCAGCCAAGGGACAGGGGGCTACACCTTC. Translating gives CASSQGTGGYTF. The chain uses TRBV3-1 and TRBJ1-2, with 8 bases that match TRBD1. The CDR3 loop spans 12 amino acids. Germline assignment: CDR1 LGHDT and CDR2 YNNKEL (reference sequence). J lost 8 bases, V lost 1 base, and 0 bases had no gene match.

The chain recombines TRBV15 with TRBJ2-7, with a tentative D call TRBD1 (6 bases). The CDR3 contains 15 residues. Between the trimmed V and J ends, which lost 8 bases and 0 bases, there was a span of 17 bases. From germline, CDR1 is LNHNV and CDR2 YYDKDF (reference sequence). The CDR3 is CATSGDIFTSYEQYF. CDR3 nucleotide sequence: TGTGCCACCTCCGGGGACATCTTTACCTCCTACGAGCAGTACTTC.

This clonotype was detected only a few times. The chain joins TRBV20-1 to TRBJ2-5, with 8 positions matching TRBD2. The V and J ends lost 8 bases and 6 bases, in that order; junction bases with no gene match: 8. Per the germline V gene, CDR1 is DFQATT and CDR2 is SNEGSKA (reference sequence). The CDR3 is 12 amino acids. The CDR3 nucleotides are TGCAGTTCCCCGGGGGGGGCGAAGACCCAGTACTTC. Translating it yields CSSPGGAKTQYF.

This clonotype has at least ten counts. This chain connects TRBV2 to TRBJ2-7, with 7 nucleotides matching TRBD2. Germline V gene data show CDR1 as SNHLY and CDR2 as FYNNEI. With 7 bases clipped from V and 1 base from J, the junction kept 4 bases outside the gene matches. CDR3 length: 13 amino acids. CDR3 sequence (DNA): TGTGCCAGCATTCAGCGGGATTCCTACGAGCAGTACTTC. It yields the protein CASIQRDSYEQYF.

This clonotype showed up just a few times. The chain joins TRBV2 to TRBJ2-2, with a tentative D call TRBD1 (6 bases). Trimming took 6 bases from V and 2 from J, leaving 25 bases between them. The germline V gene encodes CDR1 SNHLY and CDR2 FYNNEI. The CDR3 consists of 19 residues. The CDR3 sequence: CASSVLPNSGTYNTGELFF. For the CDR3, the DNA is TGTGCCAGCAGCGTCCTCCCCAACTCCGGGACATACAACACCGGGGAGCTGTTTTTT.

This clonotype was detected ten times or more. CDR3 nucleotides: TGTGCCAGCAGCCCCGAGAGGGTAGGAGGCTACACCTTC. It yields the protein CASSPERVGGYTF. This chain connects TRBV7-2 to TRBJ1-2; no clear D gene. V was trimmed by 5 bases and J by 8 bases, leaving 15 bases between them. The CDR3 sequence is 13 residues long. Germline CDR1 and CDR2: SGHTA and FQGNSA. Drawing the rest from reference TRBV7-2 and TRBJ1-2, the complete variable domain is GAGVSQSPSNKVTEKGKDVELRCDPISGHTALYWYRQSLGQGLEFLIYFQGNSAPDKSGLPSDRFSAERTGGSVSTLTIQRTQQEDSAVYLCASSPERVGGYTFGSGTRLTVV.

The table lists this clonotype with many counts. The chain carries TRBV5-8 and TRBJ1-1; 9 bases line up with TRBD1. The CDR3 has 16 amino acids. J lost 4 bases, V lost 2 bases, and 9 bases had no gene match. CDR1 is SGHTS, CDR2 YDEGEE, per germline. CDR3 residues: CASSFVGTGSGTEAFF. The CDR3 region has the DNA TGTGCCAGCAGCTTTGTCGGGACAGGGTCCGGCACTGAAGCTTTCTTT.

The chain combines TRBV19 with TRBJ2-3, with D perhaps TRBD2 (7 bases). The CDR3 loop spans 15 amino acids. V was clipped by 7 bases and J by 2 bases, with 16 bases between them. From germline, CDR1 is LNHDA and CDR2 SQIVND (reference sequence). CDR3 residues: CASTDGGPYTDTQYF. The CDR3 DNA follows: TGTGCCAGTACTGACGGGGGGCCCTACACAGATACGCAGTATTTT.

In its sample, this clonotype was seen a few times. The chain has TRBV7-4 and TRBJ1-5; 7 positions match TRBD1. With V trimmed by 7 bases and J by 5 bases, 11 bases remained unmatched. The CDR3 extends over 15 amino acids. Germline V gene data show CDR1 as SGHVT and CDR2 as SQSDAQ. CDR3 coding DNA: TGTGCCAGCAATAAACTGACAGGGACTCATCAGCCCCAGCATTTT. Translating it yields CASNKLTGTHQPQHF.

J is TRBJ1-5 and V is TRBV19; D is unclear. The CDR3 covers 13 residues. Per germline, CDR1 LNHDA and CDR2 SQIVND (reference sequence). The ends were cut back, 9 bases at V and 7 bases at J, with 16 bases in the middle. CDR3 in amino acids: CASANGQRQPQHF. Written as DNA, the CDR3 is TGTGCCAGCGCGAACGGTCAACGGCAGCCCCAGCATTTT.

The chain couples TRBV6-4 to TRBJ1-5; a weak D match, TRBD1 (6 bases). The CDR3 consists of 15 residues. Germline-derived CDR1 and CDR2 are MRHNA and SNTAGT. Deletions cut 7 bases from V and 1 base from J, with 14 bases between. CDR3 bases: TGTGCCAGCATCCCGAGCAGGGGAAGCAATCAGCCCCAGCATTTT. Protein product: CASIPSRGSNQPQHF.

This clonotype has ten or more counts. This chain uses TRBV11-2 with TRBJ2-3, with TRBD2 identical over 10 bases. The V gene end was trimmed by 5 bases and the J gene end by 2 bases; junction bases not matched to a gene: 10. Germline-derived CDR1 and CDR2 are SGHAT and FQNNGV. This CDR3 is built from 17 residues. CDR3 in amino acids: CASSLRVAGGNTDTQYF. In nucleotides, the CDR3 is TGTGCCAGCAGCCTTCGCGTAGCGGGGGGTAACACAGATACGCAGTATTTT.